Sequencing of this TCR beta chain was carried out in a study of blood T cells in healthy people across ages (dated by TCRdb to 2014 to 2015). Regarding the study in general: In model experiments, template switching captured about one uniquely barcoded TCR beta cDNA molecule for every two T cells. Age-related changes in TCR beta repertoire diversity were measured in the study by deep sequencing normalized with unique cDNA molecular identifiers. Four age groups were formed from the donors: young (average around 15 years), middle-aged (approximately 40), aged (around 68) and long-lived (82). To avoid experimental bias, donors of different ages were randomly spread across the sequencing lanes. Two additional independent replicas of 1 million unique cDNA reads from the same blood draw were analyzed for two donors (one aged 18 to 30 and one aged 80 or older).

Points the paper makes about the study in general: Compared with the aged group, more naive CD4+ T cells, fewer expanded clones and increased TCR diversity were shown by the long-lived group, suggesting age selection. Bulk unsorted PBMC profiling prevented conclusive comparison of naive and antigen-experienced compartments. Observed TCR beta diversity per million T cells fell roughly linearly with age, and a significant reduction was already apparent by age roughly 40. Estimates of total diversity based on one million sequenced T cells were regarded as lower bounds and as underestimates. Donor CMV infection status was unknown, potentially confounding age-related changes in expanded clonotypes. A strong correlation was found between observed TCR beta diversity and the percentage of naive T cells measured by flow cytometry.

This clonotype was detected a few times. Its cognate antigen has yet to be identified. Per-base quality was not reported, and no clone a single base away is much larger than it. Including the terminal cysteine and phenylalanine, the CDR3 comprises 18 residues. Of the read, only the CDR3 DNA is kept; its 54 bases are in frame from base 1. CDR1 MGHDK and CDR2 SYGVNS were looked up in the germline V gene. Trimming accounts for 4 bases at V and 2 bases at J, while the number of junction bases matched to no gene is 8. The library was built by means of 5' RACE. Sequencing took place on an Illumina HiSeq 2500. The second PCR ran for about 6 to 11 cycles and used a J-beta primer mix along with a sample-barcoded 5' primer. A unique molecular identifier was introduced onto each TCR beta cDNA molecule by a template-switch 5' adaptor carrying 12 random nucleotides. Each sample yielded at least 2.5 million CDR3-containing paired-end reads. First-strand cDNA was synthesized from all RNA with the Mint cDNA synthesis kit, primed by a TRBC-specific oligonucleotide. Following uracil-DNA glycosylase treatment, a first 18-cycle PCR with universal primers M1SS and BC2_uni_R was performed on all cDNA. Concerning the study's data processing: Each sample was normalized by randomly selecting 1 million high-quality reads, each carrying a distinct molecular identifier. Instead of being binned into consensus sequences, reads that shared molecular identifiers were thrown out. MiTCR, with a Q25 quality threshold and the strictest error-elimination algorithm, was used for CDR3 identification, clonotype clustering and error correction. A nonparametric unseen species model with Euler transformation was used to estimate a lower bound on total TCR beta diversity. TCRdb cleaned the public reads at Q25 with fastp, built clones with MiXCR and kept in-frame beta chains. Each entry is one CDR3 protein sequence, shown with its most common DNA and genes. The V and J calls, along with clone size, are taken from TCRdb and not from the paper's own processing. The sample profile shows roughly 800,000 distinct CDR3 sequences; roughly 64% of them were found once. Together, the top ten hold roughly 22% of the sample.

Systemically healthy Caucasian individuals from Russia, 35 to 50 in total and aged about 6 to 90 years, were included as donors. Each donor gave about 9.7 milliliters of peripheral blood, drawn into EDTA-treated Vacutainer tubes. Ficoll-Paque density-gradient centrifugation was used to isolate PBMCs, with at least 6.5 million per sample. Total RNA, at least 5 micrograms per sample, was extracted from PBMCs with Trizol reagent. For every donor, an aliquot of PBMCs went through flow cytometry to measure the percentages of naive CD45RAhigh/CD27high T cells. The sequenced sample was blood. The receptor comes from a young man in good health. This receptor chain uses TRBV25-1 and TRBJ2-3; TRBD2 agrees with 14 junctional bases. The CDR3 loop reads CASSADMGLAGVTDTQYF. The sequence in DNA is TGTGCCAGCAGTGCAGACATGGGACTAGCGGGGGTCACAGATACGCAGTATTTT.